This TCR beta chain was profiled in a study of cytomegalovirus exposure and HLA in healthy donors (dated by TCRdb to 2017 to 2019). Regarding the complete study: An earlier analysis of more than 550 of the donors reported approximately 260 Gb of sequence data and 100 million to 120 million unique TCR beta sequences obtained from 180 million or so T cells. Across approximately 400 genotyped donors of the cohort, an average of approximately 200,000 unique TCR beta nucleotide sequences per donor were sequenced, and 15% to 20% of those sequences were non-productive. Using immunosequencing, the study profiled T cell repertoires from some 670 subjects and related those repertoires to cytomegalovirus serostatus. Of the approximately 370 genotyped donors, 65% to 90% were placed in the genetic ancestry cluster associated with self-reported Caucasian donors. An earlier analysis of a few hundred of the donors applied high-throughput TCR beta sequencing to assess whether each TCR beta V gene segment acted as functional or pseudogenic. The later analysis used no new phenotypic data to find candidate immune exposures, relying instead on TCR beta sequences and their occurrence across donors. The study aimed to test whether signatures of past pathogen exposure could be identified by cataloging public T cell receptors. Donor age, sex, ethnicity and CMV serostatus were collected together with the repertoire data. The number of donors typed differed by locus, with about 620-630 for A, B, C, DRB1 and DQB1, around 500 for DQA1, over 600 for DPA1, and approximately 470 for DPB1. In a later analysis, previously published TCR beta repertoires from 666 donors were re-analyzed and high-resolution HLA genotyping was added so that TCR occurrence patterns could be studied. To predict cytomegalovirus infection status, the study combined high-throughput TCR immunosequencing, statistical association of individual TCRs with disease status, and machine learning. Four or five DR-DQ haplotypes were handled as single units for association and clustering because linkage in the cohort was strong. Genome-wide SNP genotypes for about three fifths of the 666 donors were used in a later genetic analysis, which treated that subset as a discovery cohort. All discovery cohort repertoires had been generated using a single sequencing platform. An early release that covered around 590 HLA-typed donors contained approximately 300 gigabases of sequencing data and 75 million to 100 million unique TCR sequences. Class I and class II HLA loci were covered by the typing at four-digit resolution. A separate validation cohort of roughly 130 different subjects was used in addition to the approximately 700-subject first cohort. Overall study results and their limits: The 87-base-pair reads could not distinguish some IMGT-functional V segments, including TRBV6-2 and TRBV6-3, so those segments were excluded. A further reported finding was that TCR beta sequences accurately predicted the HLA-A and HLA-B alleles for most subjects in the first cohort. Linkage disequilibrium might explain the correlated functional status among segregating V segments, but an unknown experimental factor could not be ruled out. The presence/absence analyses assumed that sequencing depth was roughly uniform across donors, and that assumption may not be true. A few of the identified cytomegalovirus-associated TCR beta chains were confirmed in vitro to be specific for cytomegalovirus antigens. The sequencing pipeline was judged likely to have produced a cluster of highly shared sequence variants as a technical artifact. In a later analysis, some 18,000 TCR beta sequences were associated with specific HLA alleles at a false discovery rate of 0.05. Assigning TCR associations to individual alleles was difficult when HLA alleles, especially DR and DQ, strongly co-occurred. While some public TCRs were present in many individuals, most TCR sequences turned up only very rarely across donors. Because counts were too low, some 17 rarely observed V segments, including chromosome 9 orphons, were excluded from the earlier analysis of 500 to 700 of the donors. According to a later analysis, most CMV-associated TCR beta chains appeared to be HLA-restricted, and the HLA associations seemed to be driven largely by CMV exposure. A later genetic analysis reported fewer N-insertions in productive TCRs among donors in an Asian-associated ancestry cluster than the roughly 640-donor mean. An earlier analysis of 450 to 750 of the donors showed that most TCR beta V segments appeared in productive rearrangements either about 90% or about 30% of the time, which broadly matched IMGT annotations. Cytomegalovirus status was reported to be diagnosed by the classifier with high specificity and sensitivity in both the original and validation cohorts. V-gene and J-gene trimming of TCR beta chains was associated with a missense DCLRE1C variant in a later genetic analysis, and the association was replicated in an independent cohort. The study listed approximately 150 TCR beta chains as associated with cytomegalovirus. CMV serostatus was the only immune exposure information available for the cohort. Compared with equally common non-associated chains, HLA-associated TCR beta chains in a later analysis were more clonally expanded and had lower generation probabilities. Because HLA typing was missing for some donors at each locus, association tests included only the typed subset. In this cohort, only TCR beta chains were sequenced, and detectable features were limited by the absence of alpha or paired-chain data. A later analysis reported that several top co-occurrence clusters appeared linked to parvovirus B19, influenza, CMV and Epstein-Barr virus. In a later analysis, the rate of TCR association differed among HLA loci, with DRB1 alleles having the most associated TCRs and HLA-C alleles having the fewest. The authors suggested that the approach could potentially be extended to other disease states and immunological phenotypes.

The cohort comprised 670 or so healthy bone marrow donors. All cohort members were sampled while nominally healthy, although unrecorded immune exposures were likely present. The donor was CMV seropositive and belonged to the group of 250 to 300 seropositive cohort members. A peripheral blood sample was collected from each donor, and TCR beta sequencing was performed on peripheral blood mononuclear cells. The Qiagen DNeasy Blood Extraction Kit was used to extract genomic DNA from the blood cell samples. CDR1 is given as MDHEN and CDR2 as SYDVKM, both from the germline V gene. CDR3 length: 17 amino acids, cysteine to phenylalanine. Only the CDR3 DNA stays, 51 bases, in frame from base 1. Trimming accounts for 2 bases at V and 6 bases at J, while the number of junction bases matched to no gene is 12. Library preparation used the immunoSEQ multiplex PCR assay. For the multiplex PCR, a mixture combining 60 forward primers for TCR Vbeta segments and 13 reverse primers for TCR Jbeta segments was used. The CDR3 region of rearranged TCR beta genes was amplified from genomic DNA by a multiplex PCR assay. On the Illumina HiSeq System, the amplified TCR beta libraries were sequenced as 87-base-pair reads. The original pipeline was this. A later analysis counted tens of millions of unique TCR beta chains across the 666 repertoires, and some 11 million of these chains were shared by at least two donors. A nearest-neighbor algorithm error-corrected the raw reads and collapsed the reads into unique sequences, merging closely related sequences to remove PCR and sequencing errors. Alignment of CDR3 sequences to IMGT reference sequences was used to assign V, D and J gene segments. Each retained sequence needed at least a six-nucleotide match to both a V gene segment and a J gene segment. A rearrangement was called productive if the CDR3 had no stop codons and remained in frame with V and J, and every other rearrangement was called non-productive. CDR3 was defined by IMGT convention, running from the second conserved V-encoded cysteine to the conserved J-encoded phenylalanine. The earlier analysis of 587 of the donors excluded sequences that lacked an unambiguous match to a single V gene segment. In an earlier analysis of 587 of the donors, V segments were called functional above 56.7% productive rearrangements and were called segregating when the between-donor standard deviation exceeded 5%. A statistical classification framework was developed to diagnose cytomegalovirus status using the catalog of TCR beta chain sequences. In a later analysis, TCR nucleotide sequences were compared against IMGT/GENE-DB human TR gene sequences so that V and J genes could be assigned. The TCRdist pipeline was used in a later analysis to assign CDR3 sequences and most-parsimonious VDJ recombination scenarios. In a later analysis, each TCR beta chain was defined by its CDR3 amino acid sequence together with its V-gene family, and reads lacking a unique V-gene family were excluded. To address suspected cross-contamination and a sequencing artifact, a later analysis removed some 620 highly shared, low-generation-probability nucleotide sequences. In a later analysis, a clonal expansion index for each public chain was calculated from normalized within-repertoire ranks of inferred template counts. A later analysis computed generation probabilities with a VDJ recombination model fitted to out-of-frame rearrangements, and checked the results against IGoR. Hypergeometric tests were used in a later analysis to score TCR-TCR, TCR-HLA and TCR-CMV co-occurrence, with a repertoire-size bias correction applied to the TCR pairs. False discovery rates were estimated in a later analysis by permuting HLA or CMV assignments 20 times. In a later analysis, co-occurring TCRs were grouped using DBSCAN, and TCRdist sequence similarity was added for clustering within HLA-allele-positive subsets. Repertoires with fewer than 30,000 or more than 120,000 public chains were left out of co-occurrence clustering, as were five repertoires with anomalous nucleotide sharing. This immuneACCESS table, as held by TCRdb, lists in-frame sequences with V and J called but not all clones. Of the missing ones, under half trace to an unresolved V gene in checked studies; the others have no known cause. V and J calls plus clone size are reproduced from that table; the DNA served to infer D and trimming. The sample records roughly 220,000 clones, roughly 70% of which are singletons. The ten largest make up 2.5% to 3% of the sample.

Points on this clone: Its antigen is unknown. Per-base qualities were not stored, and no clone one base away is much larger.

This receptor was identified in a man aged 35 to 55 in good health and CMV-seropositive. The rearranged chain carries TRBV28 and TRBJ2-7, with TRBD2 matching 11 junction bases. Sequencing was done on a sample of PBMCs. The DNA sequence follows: TGTGCCAGCAGTTTAACCAATAGCGGGGGGGCCTTCTCCGAGCAGTACTTC. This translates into CASSLTNSGGAFSEQYF.